This T cell receptor beta chain came from a study of high-grade serous ovarian cancer treatment subgroups. Study summary: Mean per sample: around 14,000 reads, around 7,100 unique TCR beta rearrangements.

Sequenced by immunoSEQ multiplex PCR; TCRdb stores in-frame clones only, minus some. Among under 3,500 clones listed, 75% were seen once. A remark on this clone: Its antigen is currently unknown.

Notes on the study in general: Higher neoantigen levels went with greater TCR clonal relatedness. These tumor repertoires lack spatial information from bulk sequencing. CDR1 and CDR2 were left unanalyzed; analyses focused on CDR3.

The tumor samples were collected prior to definitive surgery or chemotherapy. The germline CDR1 and CDR2 sequences are LGHNT and FRNRAP. Trimming shortened V by 5 bases and J by 8 bases, and 25 bases separated the two germline ends. The CDR3 runs 17 residues. V usage is TRBV12-5 and J usage is TRBJ2-1, with D uncertain. The receptor comes from a human donor with high-grade serous ovarian cancer. What was sequenced was tumor tissue. CDR3 DNA: TGTGCTAGTGGTCACACTCCGGACGGCGGCGTGTGGGATGAGCAGTTCTTC. It is translated as CASGHTPDGGVWDEQFF.